These T cell receptor beta chains were read from a single sample in a study of blood T cell repertoires in COVID-19. Repertoires were generated with immunoSEQ multiplex PCR, while TCRdb's copy carries only in-frame clones and drops some. The sample holds about 140,000 clones, about 82% seen once. The sequencing input was peripheral blood. The receptor set was obtained from a woman at least 80 years old with active or convalescent COVID-19. The conserved cysteine and the conserved F or W are not part of the CDR3 here.

v_gene	j_gene	CDR3aa
TRBV15	TRBJ1-1	ATSSGRLPGGTEAF
TRBV30	TRBJ2-6	AWTLGQGANVLT
TRBV15	TRBJ1-5	ATSRDRGQPQH
TRBV5-6	TRBJ1-2	ASSTRDREVHGYT
TRBV13	TRBJ2-7	ASSLDGGQYEQY
TRBV5-1	TRBJ2-2	ASSFRGGTGELF
TRBV7-8	TRBJ1-5	ASSLAVIRPPLNQPQH
TRBV10-3	TRBJ1-5	AISPGGQGDSQPQH
TRBV5-1	TRBJ1-2	ASSLGRTGPDVYT
TRBV7-3	TRBJ2-5	ASSLNAGVAETQY
TRBV9	TRBJ2-7	ASSGRDNSYEQY
TRBV2	TRBJ1-2	ASTRANYGYT
TRBV28	TRBJ1-2	ASSLTTGAGGGYT
TRBV6-5	TRBJ1-1	ASSYGQGEAF
TRBV3-1/TRBV3-2	TRBJ2-1	ASSPRSSNEQF
TRBV30	TRBJ2-7	AWSVRTGTPSYEQY
TRBV7-9	TRBJ1-2	ATTTGGVGGYT
TRBV7-9	TRBJ2-6	ASSLRRLSSGANVLT
TRBV5-1	TRBJ2-7	ASSLKGQHNPNEQY
TRBV7-2	TRBJ2-7	ASSFQNPGGHEQY
TRBV3-1/TRBV3-2	TRBJ1-1	ASSRTGGNTEAF
TRBV7-7	TRBJ1-4	ATGETGATNEKLF
TRBV7-2	TRBJ1-5	ASSSQGGQPNQPQH
TRBV19	TRBJ1-4	ASSILGTTNEKLF